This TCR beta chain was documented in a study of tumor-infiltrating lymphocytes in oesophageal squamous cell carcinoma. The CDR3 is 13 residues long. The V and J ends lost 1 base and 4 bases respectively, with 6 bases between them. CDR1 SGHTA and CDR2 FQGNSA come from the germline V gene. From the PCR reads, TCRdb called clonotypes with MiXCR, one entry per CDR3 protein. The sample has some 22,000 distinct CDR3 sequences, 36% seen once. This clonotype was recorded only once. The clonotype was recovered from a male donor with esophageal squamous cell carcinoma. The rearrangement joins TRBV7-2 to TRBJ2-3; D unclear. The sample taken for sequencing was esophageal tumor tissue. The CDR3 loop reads CASSLVGPDTQYF. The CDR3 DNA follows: TGTGCCAGCAGCTTAGTTGGGCCAGATACGCAGTATTTT.